This T cell receptor (beta chain) was retrieved from a study of blood T cell repertoires in COVID-19. Germline assignment: CDR1 ENHRY and CDR2 SYGVKD. This CDR3 spans 15 amino acids. V was trimmed by 0 bases and J by 9 bases, leaving 15 bases between them. Sequenced by immunoSEQ multiplex PCR; TCRdb stores in-frame clones only, minus some. The repertoire holds some 50,000 clones, 90% seen once, with approximately 6.2% in the top ten. The sequence was obtained from a man aged 40-49 years with acute or convalescent COVID-19. V and J are TRBV10-3 and TRBJ2-1; possible D gene TRBD2, 7 bases. The sample comprised peripheral blood. The CDR3 bases are TGTGCCATCAGTGAGTCTCTAGCGGCAGGGGTTGAGCAGTTCTTC. Protein product: CAISESLAAGVEQFF.